The 28 T cell receptor beta chains below were found in one sample sequenced in a study of CD8+CD57+ T cells in acquired aplastic anemia. Genomic DNA acted as the template from which TCR beta VDJ combination and CDR3 sequence profiling were carried out. One entry per CDR3 protein, called by TCRdb with MiXCR from the reads. The data contain 150,000 to 200,000 distinct CDR3 sequences, roughly 47% of them seen just once; the ten biggest clones take up under 1.2%. Sequencing was done on a sample of sorted CD4+, CD8+, or CD8+CD57+ T cells (not recorded which) from PBMCs. These receptors all come from a human donor in good health.

This clonotype was observed a few times. The rearrangement links TRBV10-3 to TRBJ2-3; TRBD2 aligns across 9 bases. CDR3 length equals 15 residues. Germline V gene sequence: CDR1 ENHRY, CDR2 SYGVKD. CDR3 in amino acids: CATQRVAGGPDTQYF. As DNA, the CDR3 is TGTGCTACCCAGAGGGTGGCGGGGGGGCCAGATACGCAGTATTTT.

This clonotype was counted a few times. A much larger clone lies one base from this, so it may be a read error. The genes are TRBV20-1 and TRBJ2-5; D gene uncertain. Per germline, CDR1 DFQATT and CDR2 SNEGSKA (reference sequence). The V gene lost 2 bases and the J gene lost 7 bases, with 8 bases spanning the gap. This CDR3 has 11 residues. The CDR3 region has the DNA TGCAGTGCTAGATTTTTGGGGACCCAGTACTTC. It yields the protein CSARFLGTQYF.

The chain joins TRBV18 to TRBJ1-5, with D uncertain. This CDR3 is 13 amino acids long. Trimming stripped 5 bases from V and 4 bases from J, with 9 bases between. The germline CDR1 and CDR2 sequences are KGHSH and LQKENI. The CDR3 here is CASSKGRNQPQHF. In nucleotides, the CDR3 is TGTGCCAGCTCAAAAGGGAGAAATCAGCCCCAGCATTTT.

As concerns this clonotype: Being one base from a much bigger clone, this may be a read error. The V gene is TRBV20-1, the J gene TRBJ1-5, with 9 positions matching TRBD1. The CDR3 spans 17 residues. The germline V gene has CDR1 DFQATT and CDR2 SNEGSKA (reference sequence). CDR3 coding DNA: TGCGGTGCTATCGGACAGGGGTCCCTTTATAGCAATCAGCCCCAGCATTTT. Its translation: CGAIGQGSLYSNQPQHF.

This clonotype was recorded at least ten times. The rearrangement joins TRBV30 to TRBJ2-3; D unclear. Germline V gives CDR1 GTSNPN, CDR2 SVGIG (reference sequence). The CDR3 covers 11 residues. The V end was cut by 4 bases, the J end by 5 bases, with 7 bases between. CDR3 sequence reads: CAWNRIDTQYF. CDR3 in DNA: TGTGCCTGGAATCGGATAGATACGCAGTATTTT.

The chain has TRBV10-3 and TRBJ2-6; the D is unclear. The V and J ends lost 8 bases and 1 base respectively, with 6 bases between them. CDR1 and CDR2 from the germline V gene are ENHRY and SYGVKD. This CDR3 comprises 13 residues. CDR3 coding DNA: TGTGCCATCGGGGTATCTGGGGCCAACGTCCTGACTTTC. Its translation is CAIGVSGANVLTF.

The sample holds many counts of this clonotype. The chain couples TRBV2 to TRBJ2-5; D possibly corresponds to TRBD1 (6 bases). CDR3 size: 16 residues. The germline CDR1 and CDR2 sequences are SNHLY and FYNNEI. The V gene lost 0 bases and the J gene lost 3 bases, with 14 bases spanning the gap. The CDR3 sequence: CASSEAGIGGKETQYF. The CDR3 bases are TGTGCCAGCAGTGAAGCGGGTATAGGGGGTAAAGAGACCCAGTACTTC.

This clonotype was observed a few times. The rearrangement uses TRBV29-1 and TRBJ1-2; D gene unclear. This CDR3 is built from 11 residues. Germline V gene lookup returns CDR1 SQVTM and CDR2 ANQGSEA. CDR3 protein: CSGSGGYGYTF. The CDR3 nucleotides read TGCAGTGGTTCAGGCGGCTATGGCTACACCTTC.

This sequence joins TRBV5-1 and TRBJ2-2; D gene ambiguous. Germline V CDR1 and CDR2: SGHRS, YFSETQ. Trimming removed 0 bases from V and 1 base from J, with 4 bases in between. This CDR3 region has 14 residues. The CDR3 is CASSLVQNTGELFF. The CDR3 DNA reads TGCGCCAGCAGCTTGGTTCAGAACACCGGGGAGCTGTTTTTT.

This clonotype was found a few times. The chain links TRBV12-3 or TRBV12-4 to TRBJ1-2; 8 nucleotides match TRBD1. The CDR3 is made up of 14 amino acids. V lost 6 bases to trimming and J lost 3 bases; unmatched junction nucleotides: 6. This chain's CDR3 is CASRTRGRDYGYTF. CDR3 nucleotide sequence: TGTGCCAGCAGGACCAGGGGGCGCGACTATGGCTACACCTTC.

The V and J genes are TRBV7-3 and TRBJ2-1; 7 positions match TRBD1. Trimming removed 4 bases from V and 0 bases from J; junction bases left unmatched: 3. CDR3 length: 15 amino acids. Germline V CDR1 and CDR2: SGHTA, FQGTGA. DNA for the CDR3: TGTGCCAGCAGCTCGGACAGGAGCTCCTACAATGAGCAGTTCTTC. This sequence encodes CASSSDRSSYNEQFF.

The CDR3 loop is CAISESVRGQPQHF. As DNA, the CDR3 is TGTGCCATCAGTGAGTCGGTTAGGGGTCAGCCCCAGCATTTT. This sequence joins TRBV10-3 and TRBJ1-5; D might be TRBD1 (5 bases). The V end lost 0 bases, the J end lost 6 bases, and 9 bases lay between the germline ends. CDR3 length: 14 residues. Germline V gene lookup returns CDR1 ENHRY and CDR2 SYGVKD.

This clonotype was observed many times. The chain employs TRBV7-8 and TRBJ2-7; 12 bases are shared with TRBD2. The germline V gene has CDR1 SGHVS and CDR2 FQNEAQ. The CDR3 totals 14 residues. The V and J ends lost 6 bases and 4 bases, in that order; junction bases with no gene match: 4. CDR3 DNA: TGTGCCAGCAGATCAGGACTAGCGGGATACGAGCAGTACTTC. Amino acids: CASRSGLAGYEQYF.

This sequence joins TRBV24-1 and TRBJ2-7; D gene uncertain. CDR3 length: 16 amino acids. CDR1 KGHDR and CDR2 SFDVKD come from the germline V gene. V was cut by 11 bases and J by 2 bases, with 24 bases left in between. For the CDR3, the DNA is TGTGCCAGCGTCGGTGGTAGCAGGAACCGTGCCTACGAGCAGTACTTC. This encodes CASVGGSRNRAYEQYF.

This clonotype was recorded many times. The chain recombines TRBV7-2 with TRBJ1-5; D is perhaps TRBD1 (6 bases). The length of the CDR3 is 13 residues. Germline V gene lookup returns CDR1 SGHTA and CDR2 FQGNSA. Trimming pared 2 bases from V and 7 bases from J, leaving 9 bases between. CDR3 bases: TGTGCCAGCAGCTTAAAGGGGGGGCAGCCCCAGCATTTT. Encoded protein: CASSLKGGQPQHF. The complete variable domain, with remaining parts taken from reference TRBV7-2 and TRBJ1-5, reads GAGVSQSPSNKVTEKGKDVELRCDPISGHTALYWYRQSLGQGLEFLIYFQGNSAPDKSGLPSDRFSAERTGGSVSTLTIQRTQQEDSAVYLCASSLKGGQPQHFGDGTRLSIL.

The CDR3 nucleotides read TGTGCCAGCAGCTTAATTCGGGGAACCTACGAGCAGTACTTC. Its translation: CASSLIRGTYEQYF. The chain employs TRBV7-2 and TRBJ2-7; weak D call: TRBD2 (5 bases). V lost 2 bases, J lost 2 bases, and 10 bases lay in between. This CDR3 region has 14 residues. In germline, CDR1 is SGHTA, CDR2 FQGNSA.

Regarding this clonotype: A much larger clone lies a single base off, so this may be a read error. V gene TRBV12-3 or TRBV12-4 combines with J gene TRBJ2-5; D is unclear. Trimming shortened V by 3 bases and J by 6 bases, and 14 bases separated the two germline ends. The CDR3 has 14 amino acids. As DNA, the CDR3 is TGTGCCAGCAGTTTGCCCCCTAGAGTGAAGACCCAGTACTTC. Translating gives CASSLPPRVKTQYF.

This clonotype was seen at least ten times. This rearrangement joins TRBV14 to TRBJ2-7; D is uncertain. The CDR3 runs to 16 residues. Germline loops: CDR1 SGHDN, CDR2 FVKESK. V dropped 1 base and J dropped 3 bases, with 16 bases sitting between them. CDR3 sequence (DNA): TGTGCCAGCAGCCAAGCGGTCTCCTCAAAATTCTACGAGCAGTACTTC. Translating gives CASSQAVSSKFYEQYF.

The sample holds many counts of this clonotype. The chain employs TRBV10-3 and TRBJ1-6; 8 bases agree with TRBD1. Germline assignment: CDR1 ENHRY and CDR2 SYGVKD. The CDR3 loop spans 15 amino acids. Trimming removed 10 bases from V and 1 base from J; junction bases left unmatched: 6. CDR3 protein: CATNRGASYNSPLHF. CDR3 in DNA: TGTGCCACCAACAGGGGGGCATCCTATAATTCACCCCTCCACTTT.

Comments on this clonotype: In this CDR3 the conserved last residue, phenylalanine or tryptophan, is missing, so a read error is likely. V and J are TRBV18 and TRBJ1-6; D remains unclear. Trimming removed 3 bases at V and 7 bases at J, with 13 bases between. CDR1 and CDR2 (germline): KGHSH, LQKENI. This CDR3 comprises 15 residues. The CDR3 protein is CASSPAPARNSPLHL. For the CDR3, the DNA is TGTGCCAGCTCACCGGCCCCCGCACGGAATTCACCCCTCCACTTA.

Only a few counts were recorded for this clonotype. The rearrangement uses TRBV30 and TRBJ1-5; no definite D call. The CDR3 runs 14 residues. Deletions cut 0 bases from V and 6 bases from J, with 12 bases between. Germline-derived CDR1 and CDR2 are GTSNPN and SVGIG (reference sequence). The CDR3 DNA follows: TGTGCCTGGAGTGTAATCGGCGCGGGTCAGCCCCAGCATTTT. This codes for CAWSVIGAGQPQHF.

V is TRBV6-1 and J is TRBJ2-4; D unclear. The CDR3 loop spans 18 amino acids. With 2 bases removed from V and 0 bases from J, the gap between germline ends came to 17 bases. CDR1 is MNHNS, CDR2 SASEGT, per germline. In DNA form, the CDR3 reads TGTGCCAGCAGTGAATATGGATGGCCGCAGGTAGCCAAAAACATTCAGTACTTC. Its protein is CASSEYGWPQVAKNIQYF.

V and J are TRBV6-2 or TRBV6-3 and TRBJ1-4; maybe TRBD1 (5 bases). The CDR3 runs to 17 residues. Germline CDR1 is MNHEY and CDR2 is SVGEGT. Trimming pared 4 bases from V and 0 bases from J, leaving 15 bases between. CDR3 coding DNA: TGTGCCAGCAGTTTTAAGGGGCCACTAACAACTAATGAAAAACTGTTTTTT. Amino acid sequence: CASSFKGPLTTNEKLFF.

A word on this clonotype: A much larger clone is a single base away; this may be a read error. The chain employs TRBV7-2 and TRBJ1-4; D remains ambiguous. Germline CDR1 SGHTA, CDR2 FQGNSA. This CDR3 comprises 16 residues. Deletions cut 0 bases from V and 3 bases from J, with 11 bases between. The CDR3 protein is CASSLAGGKPNEKLFF. The CDR3 DNA reads TGTGCCAGCAGCTTAGCGGGTGGCAAACCTAATGAAAAACTGTTTTTT.

V usage is TRBV20-1 and J usage is TRBJ1-3, with 7 bases aligning to TRBD1. The V gene's germline CDR1 is DFQATT and CDR2 SNEGSKA (reference sequence). V dropped 6 bases and J dropped 0; count of bases not matched to a gene: 11. This CDR3 comprises 16 residues. As DNA, the CDR3 is TGCAGTGCCTCAAGGGACAGTGGGTTCTCTGGAAACACCATATATTTT. Residues: CSASRDSGFSGNTIYF.

This clonotype turned up a few times. A clone one base away is much larger, so this may be a read error. This chain uses TRBV7-3 with TRBJ1-1, with TRBD1 matching over 7 bases. Germline V gives CDR1 SGHTA, CDR2 FQGTGA. The CDR3 totals 15 residues. The CDR3 sequence is CASSPGRQGKTEACF. The DNA of the CDR3 is TGTGCCAGCAGCCCTGGCCGACAGGGAAAGACTGAAGCTTGCTTT.

The table lists this clonotype with many counts. The chain combines TRBV20-1 with TRBJ1-2; TRBD1 aligns across 12 bases. Trimming cost V 4 bases and J 0 bases; bases outside gene matches: 12. The germline V gene has CDR1 DFQATT and CDR2 SNEGSKA (reference sequence). The CDR3 totals 18 residues. This chain's CDR3 is CSATSSGTGGSSNYGYTF. CDR3 nucleotides: TGCAGTGCTACCTCTTCCGGGACAGGGGGCAGTTCTAACTATGGCTACACCTTC.

In DNA form, the CDR3 reads TGTGCCAGTAGTATAGGGGCGTACGAGCAGTACTTC. Translating gives CASSIGAYEQYF. This chain connects TRBV19 to TRBJ2-7; D gene unclear. From germline, CDR1 is LNHDA and CDR2 SQIVND (reference sequence). The V gene lost 1 base and the J gene lost 4 bases, with 5 bases spanning the gap. The CDR3 loop spans 12 amino acids.